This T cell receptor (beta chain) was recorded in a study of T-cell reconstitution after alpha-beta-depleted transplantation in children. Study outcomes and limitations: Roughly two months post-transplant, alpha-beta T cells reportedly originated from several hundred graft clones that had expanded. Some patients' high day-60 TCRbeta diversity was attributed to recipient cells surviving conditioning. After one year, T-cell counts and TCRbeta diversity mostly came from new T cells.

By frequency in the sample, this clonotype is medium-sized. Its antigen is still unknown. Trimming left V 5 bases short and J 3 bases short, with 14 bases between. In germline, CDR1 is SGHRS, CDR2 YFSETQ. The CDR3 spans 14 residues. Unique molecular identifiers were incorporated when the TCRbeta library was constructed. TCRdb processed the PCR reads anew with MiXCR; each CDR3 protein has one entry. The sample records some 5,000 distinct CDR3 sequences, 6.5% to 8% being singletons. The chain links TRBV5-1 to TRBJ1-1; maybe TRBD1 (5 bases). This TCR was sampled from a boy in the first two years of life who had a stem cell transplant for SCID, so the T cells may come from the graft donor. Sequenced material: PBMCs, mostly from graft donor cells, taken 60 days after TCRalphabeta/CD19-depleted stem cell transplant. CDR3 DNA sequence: TGCGCCAGCAGATCTCTACGGGGCTACACTGAAGCTTTCTTT. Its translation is CASRSLRGYTEAFF.